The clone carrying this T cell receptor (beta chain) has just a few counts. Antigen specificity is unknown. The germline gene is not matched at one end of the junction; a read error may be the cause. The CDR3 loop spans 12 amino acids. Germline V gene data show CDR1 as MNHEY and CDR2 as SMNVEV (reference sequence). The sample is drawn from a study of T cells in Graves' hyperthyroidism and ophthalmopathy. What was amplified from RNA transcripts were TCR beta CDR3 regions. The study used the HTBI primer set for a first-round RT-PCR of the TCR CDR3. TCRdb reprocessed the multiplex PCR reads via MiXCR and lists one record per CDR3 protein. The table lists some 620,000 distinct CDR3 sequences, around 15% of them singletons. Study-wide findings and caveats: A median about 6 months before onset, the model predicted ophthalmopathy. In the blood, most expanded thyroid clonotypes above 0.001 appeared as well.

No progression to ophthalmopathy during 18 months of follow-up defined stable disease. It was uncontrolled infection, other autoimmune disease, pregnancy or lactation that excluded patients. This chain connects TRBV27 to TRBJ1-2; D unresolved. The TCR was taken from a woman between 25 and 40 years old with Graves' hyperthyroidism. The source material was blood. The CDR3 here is CASRSLLYGHTF. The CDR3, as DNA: TGTGCCAGCAGATCCCTTCTCTATGGCCACACCTTC.